This T cell receptor (beta chain) derives from a study of blood T cell repertoires in COVID-19. There are 15 residues in the CDR3. CDR1 and CDR2 (germline): MGHRA, YSYEKL. V shed 3 bases, J shed 5 bases, and the junction held 2 bases outside the gene matches. Sequencing used immunoSEQ multiplex PCR; TCRdb keeps in-frame clones, though not all of them. The table includes 60,000 to 85,000 clones, 86% detected once. The specimen sequenced was peripheral blood. The rearrangement joins TRBV4-1 to TRBJ2-1, with 12 positions matching TRBD2. The origin of this receptor is a human donor in a cohort sampled during active COVID-19. CDR3 in DNA: TGCGCCAGCAGCCAGGGACTAGCGGGCAACAATGAGCAGTTCTTC. Protein sequence: CASSQGLAGNNEQFF.